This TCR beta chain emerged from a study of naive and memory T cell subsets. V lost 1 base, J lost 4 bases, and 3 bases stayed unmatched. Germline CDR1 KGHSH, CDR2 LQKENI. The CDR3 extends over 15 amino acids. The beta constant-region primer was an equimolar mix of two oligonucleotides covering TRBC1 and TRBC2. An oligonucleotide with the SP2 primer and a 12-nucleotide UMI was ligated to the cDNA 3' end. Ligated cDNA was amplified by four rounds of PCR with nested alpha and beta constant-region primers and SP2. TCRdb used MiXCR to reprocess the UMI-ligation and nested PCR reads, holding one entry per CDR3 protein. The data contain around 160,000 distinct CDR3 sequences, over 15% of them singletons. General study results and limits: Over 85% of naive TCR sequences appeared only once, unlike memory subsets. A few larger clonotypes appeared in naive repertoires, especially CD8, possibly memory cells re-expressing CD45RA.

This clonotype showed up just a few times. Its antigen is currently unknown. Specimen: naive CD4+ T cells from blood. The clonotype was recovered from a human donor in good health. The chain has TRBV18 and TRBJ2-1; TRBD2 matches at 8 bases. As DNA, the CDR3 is TGTGCCAGCTCACCACAAGCGGGAGTATACAATGAGCAGTTCTTC. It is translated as CASSPQAGVYNEQFF. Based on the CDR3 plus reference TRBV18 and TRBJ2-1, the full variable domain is NAGVMQNPRHLVRRRGQEARLRCSPMKGHSHVYWYRQLPEEGLKFMVYLQKENIIDESGMPKERFSAEFPKEGPSILRIQQVVRGDSAAYFCASSPQAGVYNEQFFGPGTRLTVL.